The 29 T cell receptor beta chains below come from one sample, sequenced in a study of blood T cell repertoires in COVID-19. Only in-frame clones appear in the TCRdb table, and some are missing; sequencing was by immunoSEQ multiplex PCR. This table has 370,000 or so clones, approximately 87% appearing once. Sequenced material: PBMCs or T cells enriched from blood (not recorded which). The receptors originated from a man aged 25-45 years who had recovered from COVID-19.

The chain is built from TRBV15 and TRBJ2-2, with TRBD2 as a possible D gene (6 bases). This CDR3 contains 15 residues. Germline lookup yields CDR1 LNHNV and CDR2 YYDKDF (reference sequence). The V end was cut by 5 bases, the J end by 8 bases, with 18 bases between. The CDR3 nucleotides are TGTGCCACCAGCGCCGAGCGGGCCGCTTGGGGGGAGCTGTTTTTT. It specifies CATSAERAAWGELFF.

The CDR3 reads CASSGGTGGRETQYF. DNA of the CDR3: TGCGCCAGCAGCGGGGGGACAGGGGGCCGAGAGACCCAGTACTTC. The chain employs TRBV5-1 and TRBJ2-5; 12 bases fit TRBD1. Germline V CDR1 and CDR2: SGHRS, YFSETQ. V trimming: 4 bases; J trimming: 4 bases; junction bases outside the gene matches: 5. The CDR3 extends over 15 amino acids.

A single count supports this clone. CDR3 residues: CASSSGGGGNQPQHF. The CDR3 DNA follows: TGTGCCAGCAGTTCGGGGGGAGGGGGTAATCAGCCCCAGCATTTT. J is TRBJ1-5 and V is TRBV6-2 or TRBV6-3, with D tentatively TRBD1 (6 bases). The CDR3 consists of 15 residues. V lost 4 bases and J 4 bases, leaving 14 bases between the germline ends. CDR1 is MNHEY and CDR2 is SVGEGT in the germline V gene.

The chain has TRBV27 and TRBJ2-6; a possible D gene is TRBD1 (7 bases). This CDR3 comprises 17 residues. Germline CDR1 reads MNHEY; CDR2 reads SMNVEV (reference sequence). Trimming left V 2 bases short and J 1 base short, with 12 bases between. DNA for the CDR3: TGTGCCAGCAGTTTAGGAGGGGGCTATTCTGGGGCCAACGTCCTGACTTTC. It specifies CASSLGGGYSGANVLTF.

This clone was detected only once. J is TRBJ2-3 and V is TRBV12-3 or TRBV12-4; no clear D. This CDR3 is built from 12 residues. Trimming took 5 bases from V and 0 from J, leaving 3 bases between them. The CDR3 nucleotides are TGTGCCAGCAGTCGTAGCACAGATACGCAGTATTTT. Protein sequence: CASSRSTDTQYF.

This sequence joins TRBV27 and TRBJ1-6; D remains unclear. Germline CDR1 and CDR2: MNHEY and SMNVEV (reference sequence). V was shortened by 0 bases and J by 7 bases, with 16 bases between the two germline ends. This CDR3 spans 17 amino acids. CDR3 bases: TGTGCCAGCAGTTTATCTACGTCGCGGAGGAGGAATTCACCCCTCCACTTT. This translates into CASSLSTSRRRNSPLHF.

This rearrangement joins TRBV11-3 to TRBJ2-7, with D possibly matching TRBD1 (6 bases). The germline V gene has CDR1 SGHNT and CDR2 YENEEA. CDR3 length: 13 amino acids. V was clipped by 5 bases and J by 4 bases, with 12 bases between them. CDR3 sequence reads: CASSTLTGYEQYF. CDR3 in DNA: TGTGCCAGCAGCACCCTAACAGGGTACGAGCAGTACTTC.

The chain joins TRBV3-1 (or the pseudogene TRBV3-2) to TRBJ1-2; 8 bases map to TRBD1. Unmatched junction bases numbered 8, after V lost 2 bases and J lost 6 bases. CDR3 size: 15 residues. Germline assignment: CDR1 LGHDT and CDR2 YNNKEL (reference sequence). CDR3 DNA: TGTGCCAGCAGCCAATCTGGACAGGGTAAGAATGGCTACACCTTC. Translated: CASSQSGQGKNGYTF.

This clone has only one observation. V and J are TRBV18 and TRBJ1-4; D unresolved. Germline values: CDR1 KGHSH, CDR2 LQKENI. The CDR3 consists of 17 residues. V shed 3 bases and J shed 0 bases, with 14 bases lying between them. CDR3 protein: CASSPTVEVATNEKLFF. CDR3 DNA sequence: TGTGCCAGCTCACCTACTGTCGAGGTGGCAACTAATGAAAAACTGTTTTTT.

This clone was seen once. The chain is built from TRBV10-2 and TRBJ1-5; D call uncertain. Trimming pared 2 bases from V and 2 bases from J, leaving 7 bases between. The germline gives CDR1 WSHSY, CDR2 SAAADI. The CDR3 extends over 14 amino acids. CDR3 nucleotides: TGCGCCAGCAGTGAGAATCGCGGCAATCAGCCCCAGCATTTT. Amino acids: CASSENRGNQPQHF.

This rearrangement joins TRBV4-1 to TRBJ1-6; D is uncertain. This CDR3 region has 15 residues. Germline lookup yields CDR1 MGHRA and CDR2 YSYEKL. V was pared by 4 bases and J by 6 bases, with 13 bases between. CDR3 coding DNA: TGCGCCAGCAGCCGAACGGGAGGGTTTAATTCACCCCTCCACTTT. Residues: CASSRTGGFNSPLHF.

The CDR3 DNA is TGCGCCAGCAGCGCGGACCGGGACAGGGTAAAGGTGGGGAACTATGGCTACACCTTC. Its protein product is CASSADRDRVKVGNYGYTF. The chain couples TRBV5-1 to TRBJ1-2, with 9 bases aligning to TRBD1. Losses at the gene ends were 4 bases for V and 2 bases for J; bases not matched to a gene: 18. The CDR3 is 19 residues long. Germline CDR1 reads SGHRS; CDR2 reads YFSETQ.

The J gene is TRBJ2-3, the V gene TRBV4-1, with TRBD1 as a possible D gene (6 bases). The CDR3 length is 17 residues. Between the trimmed V and J ends, which lost 0 bases and 0 bases, there was a span of 13 bases. Looked up from germline, CDR1 is MGHRA and CDR2 is YSYEKL. The CDR3 DNA reads as TGCGCCAGCAGCCAAGATCAAGAGGGGACAAGCACAGATACGCAGTATTTT. It encodes CASSQDQEGTSTDTQYF.

This clone has only a few counts. The chain carries TRBV5-5 and TRBJ1-2; D is unresolved. The CDR3 has 13 amino acids. In germline, CDR1 is SGHKS, CDR2 YYEKEE (reference sequence). Deletions cut 2 bases from V and 8 bases from J, with 13 bases between. In nucleotides, the CDR3 is TGTGCCAGCAGCTTTACCCCTGCGGAAGGCTACACCTTC. Its translation: CASSFTPAEGYTF.

A remark on this clone: The same CDR3 arises from other DNA sequences in this sample as well. The chain links TRBV27 to TRBJ1-1, with 8 positions matching TRBD1. V lost 2 bases to trimming and J lost 3 bases; unmatched junction nucleotides: 2. CDR1 and CDR2 (germline): MNHEY, SMNVEV (reference sequence). CDR3 length equals 14 residues. The CDR3 is CASSLTGGDTEAFF. The DNA for the CDR3 is TGTGCCAGCAGTTTAACAGGGGGTGACACTGAAGCTTTCTTT.

The genes are TRBV13 and TRBJ1-5; maybe TRBD1 (6 bases). Trimming stripped 2 bases from V and 2 bases from J, with 16 bases between. Germline assignment: CDR1 PRHDT and CDR2 FYEKMQ (reference sequence). CDR3 length: 17 residues. DNA for the CDR3: TGTGCCAGCAGCTTAACAGGGTTGGGATTCGGCAATCAGCCCCAGCATTTT. It translates to CASSLTGLGFGNQPQHF.

This clone has more than one count but fewer than ten. The V gene is TRBV6-5, the J gene TRBJ2-1, with 7 bases identical to TRBD2. Germline V CDR1 and CDR2: MNHEY, SVGAGI. V gave up 6 bases and J gave up 7 bases; unmatched junction bases: 12. This CDR3 comprises 15 residues. The CDR3 sequence is CASRLVSRGSNEQFF. The DNA of the CDR3 is TGTGCCAGCAGACTCGTTTCGCGGGGGAGTAATGAGCAGTTCTTC.

The rearrangement links TRBV30 to TRBJ1-6; 11 bases line up with TRBD1. CDR1 and CDR2 from the germline V gene are GTSNPN and SVGIG (reference sequence). The CDR3 is 17 amino acids. The V segment lost 3 bases and the J segment 6 bases; nucleotides outside the gene matches: 10. The CDR3 loop reads CAWRGDRGFRSNSPLHF. As DNA, the CDR3 is TGTGCCTGGAGAGGGGACAGGGGGTTTCGTAGTAATTCACCCCTCCACTTT.

V usage is TRBV20-1 and J usage is TRBJ2-1; 13 nucleotides align to TRBD2. This CDR3 has 16 residues. The trim removed 3 bases at V and 0 bases at J, leaving 2 bases unmatched. Per germline, CDR1 DFQATT and CDR2 SNEGSKA (reference sequence). The CDR3 here is CSASRTSGSSYNEQFF. CDR3 coding DNA: TGCAGTGCTAGTAGGACTAGCGGGAGCTCCTACAATGAGCAGTTCTTC.

This clone occurred once. V gene TRBV5-4 combines with J gene TRBJ1-6, with D possibly being TRBD1 (6 bases). The CDR3 is made up of 17 amino acids. V lost 1 base, J lost 2 bases, and 13 bases lay in between. Germline CDR1 and CDR2: SGHNT and YYREEE (reference sequence). The DNA of the CDR3 is TGTGCCAGCAGCTTGAATCGGGGGGCGGCCTATAATTCACCCCTCCACTTT. This translates into CASSLNRGAAYNSPLHF.

The V and J genes are TRBV11-2 and TRBJ1-1; D gene ambiguous. Between the trimmed V and J ends, which lost 5 bases and 2 bases, there was a span of 9 bases. The CDR3 has 13 amino acids. Per germline, CDR1 SGHAT and CDR2 FQNNGV. CDR3 loop: CASSHNRNTEAFF. CDR3 sequence (DNA): TGTGCCAGCAGCCATAATAGAAACACTGAAGCTTTCTTT.

CDR3 coding DNA: TGTGCCAGCAGCCGTGGGACTATCGGAGGCGAGCAGTACTTC. Its translation is CASSRGTIGGEQYF. The V gene is TRBV5-4, the J gene TRBJ2-7; 7 nucleotides align to TRBD2. The CDR3 is 14 amino acids. The J segment lost 6 bases and the V segment lost 4 bases, leaving 10 bases of the junction unmatched. Germline loops: CDR1 SGHNT, CDR2 YYREEE (reference sequence).

This clone appeared a single time. This chain links TRBV3-1 (or the pseudogene TRBV3-2) with TRBJ1-1; D remains unclear. Germline CDR1 reads LGHDT; CDR2 reads YNNKEL (reference sequence). The CDR3 contains 13 residues. V lost 0 bases and J 10 bases, leaving 12 bases between the germline ends. As DNA, the CDR3 is TGTGCCAGCAGCCAAGATGTGGCAAGTGGAGCTTTCTTT. Translated: CASSQDVASGAFF.

This clone was seen a handful of times. The chain links TRBV30 to TRBJ1-1; 8 bases are a match to TRBD1. CDR1 is GTSNPN and CDR2 is SVGIG in the germline V gene (reference sequence). The length of the CDR3 is 13 residues. J was trimmed by 6 bases and V by 5 bases; bases with no gene match: 8. In DNA form, the CDR3 reads TGTGCCTGGGGACAGGGCCCGCGACCTGAAGCTTTCTTT. Protein product: CAWGQGPRPEAFF. The full variable domain, in which reference TRBV30 and TRBJ1-1 provide the parts outside the CDR3, is SQTIHQWPATLVQPVGSPLSLECTVEGTSNPNLYWYRQAAGRGLQLLFYSVGIGQISSEVPQNLSASRPQDRQFILSSKKLLLSDSGFYLCAWGQGPRPEAFFGQGTRLTVV.

The chain couples TRBV5-1 to TRBJ1-1; 12 nucleotides line up with TRBD1. Germline V gene sequence: CDR1 SGHRS, CDR2 YFSETQ. The CDR3 runs 16 residues. V gave up 4 bases and J gave up 5 bases; unmatched junction bases: 9. Here the CDR3 DNA reads TGCGCCAGCAGCGGTACGGGACAGGGGGCGAGGACTGAAGCTTTCTTT. It codes for CASSGTGQGARTEAFF.

The rearrangement links TRBV3-1 (or the pseudogene TRBV3-2) to TRBJ2-5; 8 nucleotides agree with TRBD1. The CDR3 has 15 residues. V was clipped by 8 bases and J by 5 bases; unmatched bases: 13. Looked up from germline, CDR1 is LGHDT and CDR2 is YNNKEL (reference sequence). For the CDR3, the DNA is TGTGCCAGCGGAAGATCCGGGACAGGAAGCGAGACCCAGTACTTC. Translation gives CASGRSGTGSETQYF.

The chain is built from TRBV5-1 and TRBJ2-1; a weak D match, TRBD2 (6 bases). Germline CDR1 reads SGHRS; CDR2 reads YFSETQ. Deletions cut 3 bases from V and 0 bases from J, with 10 bases between. The length of the CDR3 is 15 residues. CDR3 sequence: CASSSAGSSYNEQFF. The CDR3 DNA reads TGCGCCAGCAGCTCCGCGGGGAGCTCCTACAATGAGCAGTTCTTC.

The chain is built from TRBV5-1 and TRBJ2-1; 12 nucleotides align to TRBD2. Germline V gene lookup returns CDR1 SGHRS and CDR2 YFSETQ. This CDR3 comprises 16 residues. V was clipped by 4 bases and J by 3 bases; unmatched bases: 5. The CDR3 spells CASSPTSGGFYNEQFF. Written as DNA, the CDR3 is TGCGCCAGCAGCCCTACTAGCGGGGGGTTCTACAATGAGCAGTTCTTC.

The chain is built from TRBV7-9 and TRBJ1-6; unclear D gene. Between the trimmed V and J ends, which lost 5 bases and 8 bases, there was a span of 10 bases. Germline values: CDR1 SEHNR, CDR2 FQNEAQ (reference sequence). The CDR3 is 13 residues long. The CDR3: CASSVGLDSPLHF. The CDR3 region has the DNA TGTGCCAGCAGCGTTGGACTCGATTCACCCCTCCACTTT. Full variable domain (remainder filled in from reference TRBV7-9 and TRBJ1-6): DTGVSQNPRHKITKRGQNVTFRCDPISEHNRLYWYRQTLGQGPEFLTYFQNEAQLEKSRLLSDRFSAERPKGSFSTLEIQRTEQGDSAMYLCASSVGLDSPLHFGNGTRLTVT.